Below, 20 T cell receptor beta chains from the same sample are listed, as sequenced in a study of T cell responses to AZD1222 COVID-19 vaccine. Some clones are missing from TCRdb's copy, which holds only in-frame ones; the method was immunoSEQ multiplex PCR. The sample holds some 150,000 clones, 93% seen once. The sequences come from peripheral blood, collected on day 0 of MenACWY control vaccination. Receptors were obtained from an adult in good health.

V usage is TRBV15 and J usage is TRBJ1-1, with TRBD1 as a possible D gene (6 bases). Between the trimmed V and J ends, which lost 3 bases and 1 base, there was a span of 12 bases. Germline-derived CDR1 and CDR2 are LNHNV and YYDKDF (reference sequence). This CDR3 has 15 residues. The CDR3 reads CATSRRQAENTEAFF. As DNA, the CDR3 is TGTGCCACCAGCAGGCGACAGGCGGAGAACACTGAAGCTTTCTTT.

CDR3 sequence reads: CASSFSGQGYGYTF. The CDR3 DNA sequence: TGTGCCAGCAGCTTCTCGGGACAGGGTTATGGCTACACCTTC. The V gene is TRBV5-5, the J gene TRBJ1-2; 9 positions agree with TRBD1. The trim removed 2 bases at V and 5 bases at J, leaving 4 bases unmatched. This CDR3 is built from 14 residues. CDR1 and CDR2 from the germline V gene are SGHKS and YYEKEE (reference sequence).

The J gene is TRBJ1-1, the V gene TRBV12-3 or TRBV12-4; D unresolved. The CDR3 extends over 12 amino acids. The V and J ends lost 6 bases and 1 base respectively, with 6 bases between them. CDR3 nucleotides: TGTGCCAGCAGCCCCGGGAACACTGAAGCTTTCTTT. Protein product: CASSPGNTEAFF.

This rearrangement joins TRBV3-1 (or the pseudogene TRBV3-2) to TRBJ2-5, with D perhaps assigned TRBD1 or TRBD2 (5 bases each). V gave up 1 base and J gave up 5 bases, with 11 bases separating them. There are 14 residues in the CDR3. Germline loops: CDR1 LGHDT, CDR2 YNNKEL (reference sequence). In DNA form, the CDR3 reads TGTGCCAGCAGCCAAGCCGTTGGGGGTGAGACCCAGTACTTC. The encoded protein is CASSQAVGGETQYF.

This rearrangement joins TRBV6-5 to TRBJ1-5, with D unresolved. Trimming took 0 bases from V and 4 from J, leaving 4 bases between them. Germline V gene lookup returns CDR1 MNHEY and CDR2 SVGAGI. This CDR3 contains 13 residues. DNA of the CDR3: TGTGCCAGCAGTTACTCGAATAATCAGCCCCAGCATTTT. It translates to CASSYSNNQPQHF.

This chain links TRBV19 with TRBJ1-1, with a possible D match to TRBD1 (5 bases). From germline, CDR1 is LNHDA and CDR2 SQIVND (reference sequence). Deletions cut 7 bases from V and 1 base from J, with 16 bases between. The CDR3 sequence is 15 residues long. DNA of the CDR3: TGTGCCAGTATCTCGTGGACAAGGGGGAACACTGAAGCTTTCTTT. It specifies CASISWTRGNTEAFF.

This clone was observed a single time. The CDR3 DNA sequence: TGCAGCGTGGAATCGGTGACCCAGTACTTC. It encodes CSVESVTQYF. The V call is TRBV29-1, the J call TRBJ2-5; D is unclear. The germline V and J ends were trimmed by 6 bases and 7 bases, with 9 bases remaining between them. The V gene's germline CDR1 is SQVTM and CDR2 ANQGSEA. The CDR3 spans 10 residues.

DNA of the CDR3: TGTGCCAGTATGTCGGCGGGATATAATTCACCCCTCCACTTT. It codes for CASMSAGYNSPLHF. V usage is TRBV19 and J usage is TRBJ1-6; D not resolved. V lost 7 bases to trimming and J lost 4 bases, with 11 bases between them. The CDR3 is 14 amino acids. Germline CDR1 LNHDA, CDR2 SQIVND (reference sequence).

V usage is TRBV6-4 and J usage is TRBJ2-1; the D gene is possibly TRBD2 (7 bases). The CDR3 covers 15 residues. Germline V gives CDR1 MRHNA, CDR2 SNTAGT. Trimming pared 6 bases from V and 3 bases from J, leaving 15 bases between. The CDR3 coding sequence is TGTGCCAGCAGCAAAAGGGGGACTAACTACAATGAGCAGTTCTTC. It is translated as CASSKRGTNYNEQFF.

DNA of the CDR3: TGCGCCAGCAGCCTAACTCAGGGTCGACAGCCCCAGCATTTT. Translated, it gives CASSLTQGRQPQHF. The chain uses TRBV4-1 and TRBJ1-5; weak D call: TRBD1 (5 bases). The CDR3 consists of 14 residues. V lost 4 bases and J 7 bases, leaving 14 bases between the germline ends. The germline V gene encodes CDR1 MGHRA and CDR2 YSYEKL.

This clone was picked up a small number of times. CDR3 protein: CASSPSVGTGIYEQYF. For the CDR3, the DNA is TGTGCCAGCAGCCCCTCAGTGGGGACAGGGATCTACGAGCAGTACTTC. The V gene is TRBV9, the J gene TRBJ2-7, with TRBD1 matching over 9 bases. Trimming removed 4 bases from V and 3 bases from J; junction bases left unmatched: 11. Germline lookup yields CDR1 SGDLS and CDR2 YYNGEE. This CDR3 comprises 16 residues.

CDR3 sequence reads: CASSIQGDYGYTF. CDR3 nucleotide sequence: TGTGCCAGCAGCATACAGGGGGACTATGGCTACACCTTC. V gene TRBV5-5 combines with J gene TRBJ1-2; TRBD1 matches 8 bases. Trimming cost V 4 bases and J 3 bases; bases outside gene matches: 2. The germline CDR1 and CDR2 sequences are SGHKS and YYEKEE (reference sequence). The CDR3 extends over 13 amino acids.

The genes are TRBV25-1 and TRBJ1-6, with D maybe TRBD1 (6 bases). Deletions cut 8 bases from V and 2 bases from J, with 10 bases between. The CDR3 totals 14 residues. Germline V gene sequence: CDR1 MGHDK, CDR2 SYGVNS. The CDR3 loop is CASSGGPYNSPLHF. The DNA for the CDR3 is TGTGCCAGCTCCGGGGGCCCCTATAATTCACCCCTCCACTTT.

V and J are TRBV15 and TRBJ1-5; D is undetermined. V lost 0 bases, J lost 5 bases, and 11 bases lay in between. CDR1 is LNHNV and CDR2 is YYDKDF in the germline V gene (reference sequence). The CDR3 has 15 residues. CDR3 residues: CATSRDPSGDQPQHF. The CDR3 nucleotides read TGTGCCACCAGCAGAGATCCTTCAGGTGATCAGCCCCAGCATTTT.

The rearrangement uses TRBV2 and TRBJ2-3; possible D gene TRBD2, 6 bases. The V and J ends lost 6 bases and 0 bases respectively, with 10 bases between them. CDR3 length: 14 amino acids. Germline V lookup: CDR1 SNHLY, CDR2 FYNNEI. CDR3 residues: CASRGGTSTDTQYF. DNA of the CDR3: TGTGCCAGCAGGGGCGGGACGAGCACAGATACGCAGTATTTT. Full variable domain (outside the CDR3, taken from reference TRBV2 and TRBJ2-3): EPEVTQTPSHQVTQMGQEVILRCVPISNHLYFYWYRQILGQKVEFLVSFYNNEISEKSEIFDDQFSVERPDGSNFTLKIRSTKLEDSAMYFCASRGGTSTDTQYFGPGTRLTVL.

The CDR3 nucleotides are TGTGCCAGCAGTTCCCTCAGGGTATCACCCCTCCACTTT. Protein product: CASSSLRVSPLHF. This rearrangement joins TRBV6-5 to TRBJ1-6, with a tentative D call TRBD1 (5 bases). Germline-derived CDR1 and CDR2 are MNHEY and SVGAGI. V was clipped by 4 bases and J by 10 bases, with 11 bases between them. This CDR3 contains 13 residues.

The rearrangement joins TRBV3-1 (or the pseudogene TRBV3-2) to TRBJ1-2; D remains unclear. This CDR3 contains 13 residues. Germline V gene lookup returns CDR1 LGHDT and CDR2 YNNKEL (reference sequence). V was pared by 3 bases and J by 3 bases, with 8 bases between. The CDR3 bases are TGTGCCAGCAGCCAGCCGCCGTACTATGGCTACACCTTC. It encodes CASSQPPYYGYTF.

The chain links TRBV12-5 to TRBJ2-1, with 7 bases matching TRBD2. CDR1 is LGHNT and CDR2 is FRNRAP in the germline V gene. The CDR3 totals 21 residues. Trimming took 1 base from V and 0 from J; bases not matched to a gene: 18. The CDR3 bases are TGTGCTAGTGGTTTGGCCCCGCTCCCACTAGCGCGGAGTAGCTCCTACAATGAGCAGTTCTTC. The encoded protein is CASGLAPLPLARSSSYNEQFF.

This chain connects TRBV21-1 to TRBJ1-5. TRBV21-1 is shown as a pseudogene. This CDR3 spans 14 amino acids. The CDR3 bases are TGTGCCAGCAGCGGGGCAGAGGGGAATCAGCCCCAGCATTTT. Amino acids: CASSGAEGNQPQHF.

The rearrangement joins TRBV9 to TRBJ2-1; no clear D gene. Per the germline V gene, CDR1 is SGDLS and CDR2 is YYNGEE. The CDR3 totals 15 residues. V was shortened by 1 base and J by 6 bases, with 14 bases between the two germline ends. This CDR3 is CASSVYPVSVNEQFF. CDR3 coding DNA: TGTGCCAGCAGCGTATACCCCGTTTCGGTCAATGAGCAGTTCTTC.